This T cell receptor (beta chain) stems from a study of response to subunit inactivated influenza vaccine. This clonotype was observed a handful of times. CDR3 size: 15 residues. Germline values: CDR1 SEHNR, CDR2 FQNEAQ (reference sequence). The ends were cut back, 0 bases at V and 9 bases at J, with 17 bases in the middle. MiXCR, applied by TCRdb to the RT-PCR reads, yields one record per CDR3 protein. In the table there are roughly 160,000 distinct CDR3 sequences, approximately 11% of which are singletons. The TCR comes from a man aged 50 to 75 who received an inactivated influenza vaccine. The sample in question was CD8+ T cells sorted from PBMCs, obtained roughly 24 months after vaccination. The rearrangement joins TRBV7-9 to TRBJ1-2; no clear D gene. This chain's CDR3 is CASSLAWAGWNSYTF. CDR3 coding DNA: TGTGCCAGCAGCTTAGCGTGGGCCGGGTGGAATAGCTACACCTTC.